Below are 21 T cell receptor beta chains sequenced from a single sample in a study of blood T cell repertoires in COVID-19. The method was immunoSEQ multiplex PCR; TCRdb's version includes in-frame clones alone and lacks a portion of them. The sample includes 100,000 to 150,000 clones, 70% to 80% of them seen just once. Sequencing input: peripheral blood. The receptors shown here come from a man aged 40-55 years with active or convalescent COVID-19.

This rearrangement joins TRBV7-8 to TRBJ2-5; TRBD2 aligns across 11 bases. The CDR3 runs to 15 residues. The germline V gene encodes CDR1 SGHVS and CDR2 FQNEAQ. V lost 5 bases to trimming and J lost 2 bases; unmatched junction nucleotides: 4. CDR3 amino acids: CASSQTSGVQETQYF. The CDR3 DNA is TGTGCCAGCAGCCAGACTAGCGGGGTGCAAGAGACCCAGTACTTC.

V gene TRBV16 combines with J gene TRBJ1-5, with D maybe TRBD1 (6 bases). Germline-derived CDR1 and CDR2 are KGHSY and FQNENV. V was trimmed by 1 base and J by 4 bases, leaving 17 bases between them. This CDR3 comprises 17 residues. The CDR3 region has the DNA TGTGCCAGCAGCCAATGGCCGACGGGGGGGCCGAATCAGCCCCAGCATTTT. Its translation is CASSQWPTGGPNQPQHF.

V gene TRBV5-4 combines with J gene TRBJ2-1; TRBD2 agrees at 9 bases. V trimming: 0 bases; J trimming: 4 bases; junction bases outside the gene matches: 5. This CDR3 is built from 16 residues. Germline V CDR1 and CDR2: SGHNT, YYREEE (reference sequence). DNA for the CDR3: TGTGCCAGCAGCTTGGCTGCGGGGGGGGATTACAATGAGCAGTTCTTC. Residues: CASSLAAGGDYNEQFF.

This clone was found many times. The chain carries TRBV5-6 and TRBJ1-6, with TRBD1 identical over 11 bases. V was pared by 3 bases and J by 7 bases, with 9 bases of the junction left unmatched. Germline values: CDR1 SGHDT, CDR2 YYEEEE. This CDR3 is built from 17 residues. CDR3 region: CASSWGQGGMQNSPLHF. The CDR3 DNA sequence: TGTGCCAGCAGCTGGGGACAGGGGGGAATGCAAAATTCACCCCTCCACTTT.

The chain links TRBV7-2 to TRBJ1-1, with 10 bases matching TRBD1. The CDR3 is 16 amino acids. Germline assignment: CDR1 SGHTA and CDR2 FQGNSA. J was trimmed by 1 base and V by 6 bases; bases with no gene match: 8. In DNA, the CDR3 is TGTGCCAGCAGTCGACAGGGGGCCCTTGCGAACACTGAAGCTTTCTTT. It yields the protein CASSRQGALANTEAFF.

V and J are TRBV19 and TRBJ2-2; D remains ambiguous. The V and J ends lost 1 base and 6 bases respectively, with 9 bases between them. Germline loops: CDR1 LNHDA, CDR2 SQIVND (reference sequence). The CDR3 loop spans 14 amino acids. The CDR3 nucleotides read TGTGCCAGTAGTATAGGGCAGGTCGCCGGGGAGCTGTTTTTT. This translates into CASSIGQVAGELFF.

For this clone: Other DNA sequences of this sample code for an identical CDR3. The gene calls are TRBV4-2 and TRBJ1-2; 9 bases agree with TRBD1. The CDR3 is 15 amino acids. CDR1 is LGHNA, CDR2 YNFKEQ, per germline. The V gene end was trimmed by 1 base and the J gene end by 4 bases; junction bases not matched to a gene: 4. The CDR3 is CASSQGTGGVYGYTF. In DNA form, the CDR3 reads TGTGCCAGCAGCCAAGGTACAGGGGGCGTCTATGGCTACACCTTC.

This chain links TRBV24-1 with TRBJ2-3, with D hard to call. Trimming removed 9 bases at V and 0 bases at J, with 9 bases between. The CDR3 covers 13 residues. CDR1 and CDR2 (germline): KGHDR, SFDVKD. CDR3 amino acids: CATGQISTDTQYF. The CDR3, as DNA: TGTGCCACCGGGCAAATAAGCACAGATACGCAGTATTTT.

V and J are TRBV13 and TRBJ1-6; D call uncertain. Looked up from germline, CDR1 is PRHDT and CDR2 is FYEKMQ (reference sequence). Trimming removed 0 bases at V and 7 bases at J, with 7 bases between. The CDR3 contains 14 residues. The CDR3 protein is CASSLGRFNSPLHF. The CDR3, as DNA: TGTGCCAGCAGCTTAGGACGGTTCAATTCACCCCTCCACTTT.

This clone showed up just a few times. The J gene is TRBJ1-5, the V gene TRBV19; tentatively, D is TRBD1 (5 bases). The V gene's germline CDR1 is LNHDA and CDR2 SQIVND (reference sequence). V dropped 3 bases and J dropped 3 bases, with 18 bases sitting between them. This CDR3 contains 17 residues. The CDR3: CASSIVLPGLNNQPQHF. The CDR3 bases are TGTGCCAGTAGTATTGTTTTACCGGGACTGAACAATCAGCCCCAGCATTTT.

The J gene is TRBJ1-1, the V gene TRBV10-3; the match to TRBD1 covers 7 bases. The CDR3 has 16 residues. CDR1 is ENHRY, CDR2 SYGVKD, per germline. V lost 2 bases to trimming and J lost 4 bases; unmatched junction nucleotides: 10. The CDR3 DNA reads as TGTGCCATCAGTGAGGCACAGGGGATTTCGGGCACTGAAGCTTTCTTT. Protein sequence: CAISEAQGISGTEAFF.

CDR3 protein: CASSLVNEQFF. The CDR3 bases are TGTGCCAGCAGCCTCGTCAATGAGCAGTTCTTC. This chain uses TRBV14 with TRBJ2-1; D not resolved. Germline V gene lookup returns CDR1 SGHDN and CDR2 FVKESK. Trimming pared 4 bases from V and 6 bases from J, leaving 4 bases between. This CDR3 comprises 11 residues.

The genes are TRBV19 and TRBJ1-5; TRBD1 might be the D (6 bases). V was cut by 8 bases and J by 7 bases, with 15 bases left in between. This CDR3 spans 13 amino acids. Per germline, CDR1 LNHDA and CDR2 SQIVND (reference sequence). The DNA for the CDR3 is TGTGCCAGTGGGGGCAGGGTTAAACAGCCCCAGCATTTT. It codes for CASGGRVKQPQHF.

This clone has only a few counts. The chain combines TRBV7-9 with TRBJ1-4, with 7 bases identical to TRBD1. With V trimmed by 6 bases and J by 8 bases, 12 bases remained unmatched. The germline V gene encodes CDR1 SEHNR and CDR2 FQNEAQ (reference sequence). This CDR3 has 15 residues. CDR3 nucleotides: TGTGCCAGCAGTCGACAGGGTAATGAGGACGAAAAACTGTTTTTT. Translated, it gives CASSRQGNEDEKLFF.

The chain has TRBV27 and TRBJ2-2; D is unresolved. CDR3 length: 10 residues. V lost 5 bases, J lost 9 bases, and 4 bases lay in between. The germline gives CDR1 MNHEY, CDR2 SMNVEV (reference sequence). DNA for the CDR3: TGTGCCAGCAGTCCTCGGGAGCTGTTTTTT. This gives the protein CASSPRELFF.

This chain links TRBV6-2 or TRBV6-3 with TRBJ2-7, with D possibly TRBD1 on 5 matching bases. CDR3 length: 15 residues. The germline V and J ends were trimmed by 0 bases and 5 bases, with 14 bases remaining between them. The germline CDR1 and CDR2 sequences are MNHEY and SVGEGT. The CDR3 nucleotides read TGTGCCAGCAGTTACTCGTGGCAGGGTCGGAACGAGCAGTACTTC. It encodes CASSYSWQGRNEQYF.

This rearrangement joins TRBV2 to TRBJ1-4; D is ambiguous. Germline-derived CDR1 and CDR2 are SNHLY and FYNNEI. With 4 bases removed from V and 6 bases from J, the gap between germline ends came to 15 bases. The CDR3 contains 15 residues. For the CDR3, the DNA is TGTGCCAGCAGTGTCCGACTGCCTCGGCATGAAAAACTGTTTTTT. This gives the protein CASSVRLPRHEKLFF.

The chain couples TRBV28 to TRBJ2-2; maybe TRBD2 (5 bases). This CDR3 is built from 15 residues. Trimming stripped 2 bases from V and 4 bases from J, with 11 bases between. Germline CDR1 MDHEN, CDR2 SYDVKM. The CDR3 coding sequence is TGTGCCAGCAGTTTAGGCTACAGCGGCACCGGGGAGCTGTTTTTT. This sequence encodes CASSLGYSGTGELFF. The complete variable domain, with remaining parts taken from reference TRBV28 and TRBJ2-2, reads DVKVTQSSRYLVKRTGEKVFLECVQDMDHENMFWYRQDPGLGLRLIYFSYDVKMKEKGDIPEGYSVSREKKERFSLILESASTNQTSMYLCASSLGYSGTGELFFGEGSRLTVL.

The chain recombines TRBV3-1 (or the pseudogene TRBV3-2) with TRBJ1-6; 10 positions agree with TRBD1. The germline V gene has CDR1 LGHDT and CDR2 YNNKEL (reference sequence). Trimming cost V 7 bases and J 7 bases; bases outside gene matches: 1. The CDR3 totals 13 residues. CDR3 coding DNA: TGTGCCAGCACGGGACAGGGGAATTCACCCCTCCACTTT. Its protein product is CASTGQGNSPLHF.

In this sample, this clone turned up once. The J gene is TRBJ1-4, the V gene TRBV7-9; no clear D. CDR3 size: 15 residues. CDR1 and CDR2 (germline): SEHNR, FQNEAQ (reference sequence). The V gene lost 2 bases and the J gene lost 8 bases, with 15 bases spanning the gap. CDR3 sequence (DNA): TGTGCCAGCAGCTTAAGCATAGTCGGAGGAGAAAAACTGTTTTTT. Translated, it gives CASSLSIVGGEKLFF.

The chain uses TRBV5-6 and TRBJ2-3; 7 nucleotides match TRBD2. V dropped 6 bases and J dropped 2; count of bases not matched to a gene: 9. The CDR3 is made up of 15 amino acids. The germline CDR1 and CDR2 sequences are SGHDT and YYEEEE. The DNA of the CDR3 is TGTGCCAGCACCCGGGGGGACTTACTCACAGATACGCAGTATTTT. As protein: CASTRGDLLTDTQYF.